Following are 5 T cell receptor beta chains from one sample sequenced in a study of OX40 agonist ivuxolimab in advanced cancers. Profiling relied on immunoSEQ multiplex PCR, and the TCRdb table lists in-frame clones only, not all of them. This sample carries almost 80,000 clones, 84% of them seen once, and the ten largest clones take more than 20%. This specimen consisted of CD4+ or CD8+ T cells sorted from blood, obtained in a trial of the OX40 agonist ivuxolimab. Receptors originate from an adult with an advanced solid tumor such as melanoma, head and neck, liver or kidney cancer.

This sequence joins TRBV6-5 and TRBJ1-2, with TRBD1 identical over 9 bases. Trimming at V came to 6 bases and at J to 8 bases, leaving 10 bases not matched to a gene. This CDR3 is 14 amino acids long. The germline V gene has CDR1 MNHEY and CDR2 SVGAGI. In DNA form, the CDR3 reads TGTGCCAGCAGAAGACTGGACAGGGGAGAGGGCTACACCTTC. Translation: CASRRLDRGEGYTF.

The rearrangement links TRBV2 to TRBJ2-5; the match to TRBD2 covers 12 bases. V lost 3 bases and J lost 3; bases outside the gene matches: 2. Per germline, CDR1 SNHLY and CDR2 FYNNEI. The CDR3 covers 15 residues. CDR3 residues: CASSDASGGEETQYF. CDR3 bases: TGTGCCAGCAGTGATGCTAGCGGGGGGGAAGAGACCCAGTACTTC.

The J gene is TRBJ2-1, the V gene TRBV4-1, with D possibly being TRBD2 (6 bases). V lost 2 bases, J lost 7 bases, and 18 bases lay in between. Germline loops: CDR1 MGHRA, CDR2 YSYEKL. The CDR3 spans 16 residues. CDR3 loop: CASSQTSILGGNEQFF. As DNA, the CDR3 is TGCGCCAGCAGCCAAACTAGCATCCTCGGTGGTAATGAGCAGTTCTTC.

The rearrangement uses TRBV11-2 and TRBJ2-7; 7 bases fit TRBD1. The CDR3 has 15 residues. Germline CDR1 reads SGHAT; CDR2 reads FQNNGV. V shed 0 bases, J shed 2 bases, and the junction held 4 bases outside the gene matches. The CDR3 nucleotides read TGTGCCAGCAGCTTAGAAAGGACAGGAGCCTACGAGCAGTACTTC. It is translated as CASSLERTGAYEQYF. Full variable domain (missing parts from reference TRBV11-2 and TRBJ2-7): EAGVAQSPRYKIIEKRQSVAFWCNPISGHATLYWYQQILGQGPKLLIQFQNNGVVDDSQLPKDRFSAERLKGVDSTLKIQPAKLEDSAVYLCASSLERTGAYEQYFGPGTRLTVT.

This clone was detected only a few times. The chain links TRBV30 to TRBJ1-4; TRBD1 might be the D (5 bases). With 5 bases removed from V and 8 bases from J, the gap between germline ends came to 18 bases. The CDR3 length is 14 residues. Germline V lookup: CDR1 GTSNPN, CDR2 SVGIG (reference sequence). The CDR3 DNA sequence: TGTGCCTGGCAGAGTGGGACCCCGGGGGAAAAACTGTTTTTT. The encoded protein is CAWQSGTPGEKLFF. Based on the CDR3 plus reference TRBV30 and TRBJ1-4, the full variable domain is SQTIHQWPATLVQPVGSPLSLECTVEGTSNPNLYWYRQAAGRGLQLLFYSVGIGQISSEVPQNLSASRPQDRQFILSSKKLLLSDSGFYLCAWQSGTPGEKLFFGSGTQLSVL.